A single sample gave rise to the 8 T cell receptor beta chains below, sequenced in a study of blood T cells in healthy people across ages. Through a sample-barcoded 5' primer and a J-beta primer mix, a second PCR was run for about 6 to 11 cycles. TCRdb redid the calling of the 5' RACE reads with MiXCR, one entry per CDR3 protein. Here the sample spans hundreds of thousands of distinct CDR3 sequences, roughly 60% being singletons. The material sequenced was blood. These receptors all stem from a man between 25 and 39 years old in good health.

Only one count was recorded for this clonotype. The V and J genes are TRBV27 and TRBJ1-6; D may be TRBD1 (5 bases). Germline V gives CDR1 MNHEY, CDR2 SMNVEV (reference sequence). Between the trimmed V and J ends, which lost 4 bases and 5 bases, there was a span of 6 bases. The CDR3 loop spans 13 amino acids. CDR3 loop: CASSWGDNSPLHF. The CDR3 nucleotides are TGTGCCAGCAGTTGGGGGGATAATTCACCCCTCCACTTT.

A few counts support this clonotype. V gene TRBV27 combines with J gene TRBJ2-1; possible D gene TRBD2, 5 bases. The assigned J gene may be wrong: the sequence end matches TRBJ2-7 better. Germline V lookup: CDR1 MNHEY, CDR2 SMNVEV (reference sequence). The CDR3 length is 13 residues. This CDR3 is CASNRLSGNEQYF. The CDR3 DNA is TGTGCCAGCAACAGACTGTCCGGGAATGAGCAGTACTTC.

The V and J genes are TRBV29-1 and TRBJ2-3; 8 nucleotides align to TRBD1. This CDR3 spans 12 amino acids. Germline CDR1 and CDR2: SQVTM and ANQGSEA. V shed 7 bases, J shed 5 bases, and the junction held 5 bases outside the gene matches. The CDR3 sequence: CSAGQGLDTQYF. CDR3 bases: TGCAGCGCTGGACAGGGTTTAGATACGCAGTATTTT.

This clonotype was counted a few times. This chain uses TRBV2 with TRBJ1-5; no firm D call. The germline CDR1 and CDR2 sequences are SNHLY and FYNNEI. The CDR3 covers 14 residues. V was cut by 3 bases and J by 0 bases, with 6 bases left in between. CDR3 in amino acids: CASSDRYSNQPQHF. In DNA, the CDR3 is TGTGCCAGCAGTGACAGATATAGCAATCAGCCCCAGCATTTT.

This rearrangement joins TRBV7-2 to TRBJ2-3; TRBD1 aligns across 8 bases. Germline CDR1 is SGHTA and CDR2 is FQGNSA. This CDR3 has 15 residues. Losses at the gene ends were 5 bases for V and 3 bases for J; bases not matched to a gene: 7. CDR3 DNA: TGTGCCAGCAGCCCCCGAGGGACAGGTACAGATACGCAGTATTTT. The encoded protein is CASSPRGTGTDTQYF. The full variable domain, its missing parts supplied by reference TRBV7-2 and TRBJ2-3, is GAGVSQSPSNKVTEKGKDVELRCDPISGHTALYWYRQSLGQGLEFLIYFQGNSAPDKSGLPSDRFSAERTGGSVSTLTIQRTQQEDSAVYLCASSPRGTGTDTQYFGPGTRLTVL.

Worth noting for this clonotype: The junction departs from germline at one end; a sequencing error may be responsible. For the CDR3, the DNA is TGCGCCAGCAGTGAAGCAATGGCGGGGCTGCAGTTCTTC. Encoded protein: CASSEAMAGLQFF. The J gene is TRBJ2-1, the V gene TRBV2; a possible D gene is TRBD2 (6 bases). Germline CDR1 SNHLY, CDR2 FYNNEI. There are 13 residues in the CDR3.

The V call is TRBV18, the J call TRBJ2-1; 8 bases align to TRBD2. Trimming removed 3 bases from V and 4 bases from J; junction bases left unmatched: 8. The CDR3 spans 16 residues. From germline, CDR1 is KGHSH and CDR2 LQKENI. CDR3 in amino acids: CASSPKGLVPYNEQFF. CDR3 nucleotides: TGTGCCAGCTCACCGAAGGGACTAGTTCCATACAATGAGCAGTTCTTC.

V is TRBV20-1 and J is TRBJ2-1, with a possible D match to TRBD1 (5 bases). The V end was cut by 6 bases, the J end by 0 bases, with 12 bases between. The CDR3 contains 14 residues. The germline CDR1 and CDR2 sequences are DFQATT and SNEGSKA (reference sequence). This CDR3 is CSAEQAFSYNEQFF. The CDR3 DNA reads TGCAGTGCCGAACAGGCGTTCTCCTACAATGAGCAGTTCTTC.